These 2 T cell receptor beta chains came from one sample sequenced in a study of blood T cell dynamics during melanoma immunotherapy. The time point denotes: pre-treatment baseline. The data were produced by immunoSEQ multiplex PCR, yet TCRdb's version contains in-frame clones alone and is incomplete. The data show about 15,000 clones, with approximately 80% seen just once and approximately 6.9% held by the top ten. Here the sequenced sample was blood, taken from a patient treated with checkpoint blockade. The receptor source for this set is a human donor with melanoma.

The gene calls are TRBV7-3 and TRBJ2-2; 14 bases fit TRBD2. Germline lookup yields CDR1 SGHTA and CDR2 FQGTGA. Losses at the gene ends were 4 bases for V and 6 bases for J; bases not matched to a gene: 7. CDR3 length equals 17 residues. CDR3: CASSSLGGLAGAGELFF. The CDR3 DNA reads TGTGCCAGCAGCTCACTAGGGGGACTAGCGGGAGCCGGGGAGCTGTTTTTT. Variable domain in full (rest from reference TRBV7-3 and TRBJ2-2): GAGVSQTPSNKVTEKGKYVELRCDPISGHTALYWYRQSLGQGPEFLIYFQGTGAADDSGLPNDRFFAVRPEGSVSTLKIQRTERGDSAVYLCASSSLGGLAGAGELFFGEGSRLTVL.

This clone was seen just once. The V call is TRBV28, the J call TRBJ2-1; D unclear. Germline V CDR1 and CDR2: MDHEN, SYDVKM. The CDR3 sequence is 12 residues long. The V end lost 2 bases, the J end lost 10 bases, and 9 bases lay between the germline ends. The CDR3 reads CASSLTGKEQFF. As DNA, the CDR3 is TGTGCCAGCAGTTTAACTGGGAAGGAGCAGTTCTTC.